The present T cell receptor beta chain was sequenced within a study of blood T cells in healthy people across ages. Findings and limits, study-wide: Estimated diversity that came from one million T cells was considered an underestimate.

CDR3 size: 14 residues. V lost 5 bases, J lost 3 bases, and 13 bases lay in between. CDR1 is SGHTA and CDR2 is FQGNSA in the germline V gene. A second roughly 7 to 11 cycle PCR used barcoded and J-beta primers. CDR3-containing paired-end reads numbering at least 2.5 million came from each sample. TCRdb reprocessed the 5' RACE reads via MiXCR and lists one record per CDR3 protein. The table records about 1.5 million distinct CDR3 sequences, roughly 43% of them present only once. On this clonotype itself: The antigen remains undetermined.

The rearrangement uses TRBV7-2 and TRBJ1-1, with D hard to call. The receptor's source is a woman younger than 35 in good health. The sequenced sample was blood. This chain's CDR3 is CASSTVGWDTEAFF. CDR3 DNA: TGTGCCAGCAGCACAGTTGGGTGGGACACTGAAGCTTTCTTT.